This TCR beta chain stems from a study of naive and memory T cell subsets. Cells stained for CD3, CD4, CD8, CD45RA, CD27 and viability were sorted into four CD45RA/CD27 subsets. The CDR3 is 15 residues long. Per the germline V gene, CDR1 is MDHEN and CDR2 is SYDVKM. V lost 3 bases to trimming and J lost 1 base, with 10 bases between them. Both TRBC1 and TRBC2 were covered by a beta constant-region primer of two equimolar oligonucleotides. Nested alpha and beta constant-region primers with the SP2 primer drove four PCR rounds on ligated cDNA. MiXCR, applied by TCRdb to the UMI-ligation and nested PCR reads, yields one record per CDR3 protein. The table shows 100,000 to 150,000 distinct CDR3 sequences, with approximately 37% occurring only once.

J is TRBJ2-1 and V is TRBV28; TRBD2 is a possible D gene (6 bases). What was sequenced was central memory CD4+ T cells from blood. This TCR was sampled from a human donor in good health. CDR3 region: CASSFSGASYNEQFF. Here the CDR3 DNA reads TGTGCCAGCAGTTTTTCGGGAGCATCCTACAATGAGCAGTTCTTC.